This TCR beta chain is drawn from a study of blood T cell repertoires in COVID-19. Overall study: Both acute and convalescent COVID-19 samples were obtained from the United States, Italy and Spain. T cells, B-cell-depleted T cells, or PBMCs supplied cDNA or gDNA.

The junction had 23 bases not matched to a gene; V was cut back by 7 bases and J by 10 bases. This CDR3 region has 17 residues. Germline V gene data show CDR1 as GTSNPN and CDR2 as SVGIG (reference sequence). As handled by the study authors: Estimation of nucleated cell counts relied on the amplification of reference gene primers. Sequencing was performed with immunoSEQ multiplex PCR; in TCRdb, only in-frame clones are kept and a portion is missing. The V and J calls and clone size are taken from that table; D and trimming were inferred from the DNA. The sample holds about 310,000 clones, about 87% seen once.

The chain recombines TRBV30 with TRBJ1-1, with TRBD1 matching 11 bases. The TCR comes from a man between 65 and 80 years old with acute or convalescent COVID-19. The specimen sequenced was peripheral blood. The CDR3 protein is CASKARGGGQGEWGAFF. CDR3 sequence (DNA): TGTGCCTCCAAGGCCCGTGGCGGGGGACAGGGGGAATGGGGAGCTTTCTTT.